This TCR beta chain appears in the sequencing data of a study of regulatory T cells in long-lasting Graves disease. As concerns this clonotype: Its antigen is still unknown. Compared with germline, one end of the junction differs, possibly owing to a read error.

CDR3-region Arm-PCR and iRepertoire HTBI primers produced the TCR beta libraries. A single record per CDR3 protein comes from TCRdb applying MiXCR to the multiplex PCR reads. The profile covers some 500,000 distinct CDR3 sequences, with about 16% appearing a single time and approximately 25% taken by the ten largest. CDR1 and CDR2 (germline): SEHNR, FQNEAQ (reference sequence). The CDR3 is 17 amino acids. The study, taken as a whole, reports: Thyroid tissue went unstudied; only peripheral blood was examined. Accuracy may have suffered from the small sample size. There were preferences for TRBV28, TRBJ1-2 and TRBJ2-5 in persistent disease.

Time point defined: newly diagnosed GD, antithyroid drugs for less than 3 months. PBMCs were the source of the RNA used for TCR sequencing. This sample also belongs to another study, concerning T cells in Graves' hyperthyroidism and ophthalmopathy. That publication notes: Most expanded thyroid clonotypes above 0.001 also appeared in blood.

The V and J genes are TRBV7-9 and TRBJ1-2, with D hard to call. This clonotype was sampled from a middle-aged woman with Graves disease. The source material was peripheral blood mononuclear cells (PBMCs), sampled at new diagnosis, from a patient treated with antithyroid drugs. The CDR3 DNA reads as TGTGCCAGCAGCTTAGCATCCCCCGGGGAGTTCTCGTGGGTCCGGCCTTTC. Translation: CASSLASPGEFSWVRPF.